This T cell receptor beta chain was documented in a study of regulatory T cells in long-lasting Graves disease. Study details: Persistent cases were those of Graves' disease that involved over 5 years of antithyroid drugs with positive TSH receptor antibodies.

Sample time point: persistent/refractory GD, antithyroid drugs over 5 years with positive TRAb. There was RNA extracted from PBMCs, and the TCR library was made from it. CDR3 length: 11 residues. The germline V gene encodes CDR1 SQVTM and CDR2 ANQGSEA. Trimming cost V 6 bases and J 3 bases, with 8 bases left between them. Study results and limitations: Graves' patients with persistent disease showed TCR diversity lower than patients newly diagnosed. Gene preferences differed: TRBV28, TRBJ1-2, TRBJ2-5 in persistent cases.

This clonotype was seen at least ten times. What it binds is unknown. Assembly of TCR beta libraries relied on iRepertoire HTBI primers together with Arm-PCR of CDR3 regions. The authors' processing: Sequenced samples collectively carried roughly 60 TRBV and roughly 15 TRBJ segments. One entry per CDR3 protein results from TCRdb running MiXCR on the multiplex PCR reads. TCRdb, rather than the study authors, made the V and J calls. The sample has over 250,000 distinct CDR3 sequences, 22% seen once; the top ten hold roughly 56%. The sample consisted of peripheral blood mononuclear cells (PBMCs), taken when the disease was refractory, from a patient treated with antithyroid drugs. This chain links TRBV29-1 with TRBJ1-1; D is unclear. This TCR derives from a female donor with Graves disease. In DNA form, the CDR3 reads TGCAGCGTAGTCCGGGACACTGAAGCTTTCTTT. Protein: CSVVRDTEAFF.